This T cell receptor (beta chain) was identified in a study of blood T cell repertoires in COVID-19. Study overall: PBMCs, B-cell-depleted T cells, or T cells provided the cDNA or gDNA that made up the material.

Germline V gene data show CDR1 as SGHKS and CDR2 as YYEKEE (reference sequence). The CDR3 contains 16 residues. V gave up 0 bases and J gave up 0 bases; unmatched junction bases: 5. The method was immunoSEQ multiplex PCR; TCRdb's version includes in-frame clones alone and lacks a portion of them. The profile shows approximately 200,000 clones, around 86% of them singletons. Sequencing was performed on peripheral blood. This TCR was recovered from a woman in her 30s with active or convalescent COVID-19. This rearrangement joins TRBV5-5 to TRBJ1-2; TRBD1 matches at 7 bases. CDR3 in amino acids: CASSLAVRGANYGYTF. CDR3 nucleotides: TGTGCCAGCAGCTTGGCCGTCAGGGGGGCTAACTATGGCTACACCTTC.